This T cell receptor beta chain derives from a study of blood T cell repertoires in COVID-19. Study as a whole: The origin of the acute and convalescent COVID-19 samples was the United States, Italy and Spain. T cells, B-cell-depleted T cells, or PBMCs supplied cDNA or gDNA.

Trimming shortened V by 2 bases and J by 0 bases, and 14 bases separated the two germline ends. CDR3 length: 16 residues. Germline V gives CDR1 SGHDT, CDR2 YYEEEE. Produced via immunoSEQ multiplex PCR; TCRdb's table is partial and in-frame only. This sample has approximately 150,000 clones, with roughly 90% found just once. The sequenced sample was peripheral blood. The TCR originated in a man aged 65-85 years with active COVID-19. This sequence joins TRBV5-6 and TRBJ2-5; possibly TRBD2 for D (6 bases). DNA of the CDR3: TGTGCCAGCAGCTTATGGCGGGGTCTGTACCAAGAGACCCAGTACTTC. Its protein product is CASSLWRGLYQETQYF.